This record concerns one T cell receptor (beta chain) sequence. Its antigen is undetermined. It was around 100 million PBMCs that unsorted samples used for genomic DNA. The source of the sample is a study of shared clonotypes between healthy human individuals. Overall study findings and caveats: Sampling covered nothing but blood. Tissue TCR repertoires likely differ from those found in blood. Sequencing depth was expected to affect clonotype sharing among donors. The diversity represented, both genetic and in exposure history, was limited by few donors.

The assay was immunoSEQ multiplex PCR, and TCRdb's table has in-frame clones only and misses some. The data show about 490,000 clones, 60% to 80% seen once. Per the germline V gene, CDR1 is MDHEN and CDR2 is SYDVKM. V trimming: 6 bases; J trimming: 10 bases; junction bases outside the gene matches: 9. The CDR3 is 13 amino acids. The sequenced sample was PBMCs. The genes are TRBV28 and TRBJ1-5, with TRBD1 matching 7 bases. The TCR comes from a woman in her thirties or forties in good health. Some clones in this sample may be carry-over from other donors' samples. The CDR3 DNA reads TGTGCCAGCAGAGGGGGCGCGGTCTACCCCCAGCATTTT. It specifies CASRGGAVYPQHF.